This TCR beta chain was identified during a study of cytomegalovirus exposure and HLA in healthy donors (dated by TCRdb to 2016 to 2017). A note on the overall study: In an earlier analysis of 550 to 750 of the donors, 276 Gb of sequence data and about 110 million unique TCR beta sequences from roughly 180 million T cells were reported. About 300 gigabases of sequencing data and approximately 84 million unique TCR sequences were included in an early release covering under 650 HLA-typed donors. The genetic ancestry cluster associated with self-reported Caucasian donors included about 84% of the roughly 400 genotyped donors. The study aimed to test whether signatures of past pathogen exposure could be identified by cataloging public T cell receptors. The T cell repertoires of 550 to 850 subjects were profiled by immunosequencing and related to cytomegalovirus serostatus. Along with the approximately 670-subject first cohort, a separate validation cohort of over a hundred different subjects was used. To predict cytomegalovirus infection status, the study combined high-throughput TCR immunosequencing, statistical association of individual TCRs with disease status, and machine learning. A later analysis re-examined previously published TCR beta repertoires from hundreds of donors and added high-resolution HLA genotyping to investigate patterns of TCR occurrence. In the later analysis, no new phenotypic data were used to find candidate immune exposures; instead, reliance was placed on TCR beta sequences and their occurrence across donors. An earlier analysis of 587 of the donors applied high-throughput TCR beta sequencing to assess whether each TCR beta V gene segment acted as functional or pseudogenic. Alongside the repertoire data, information on donor age, sex, ethnicity and CMV serostatus was compiled. Genome-wide SNP genotypes for about 65% of the 666 donors were used in a later genetic analysis, which treated that subset as a discovery cohort. Every discovery cohort repertoire had been produced on one sequencing platform. Both class I and class II loci were covered by HLA typing, at four-digit resolution. Typing coverage differed by locus: A, B, C, DRB1 and DQB1 were typed in about 620-640 donors, DQA1 in 522, DPA1 in some 600, and DPB1 in 400 to 490. A handful of DR-DQ haplotypes were handled as single units for association and clustering because linkage in the cohort was strong. Across 398 genotyped donors of the cohort, an average of roughly 250,000 unique TCR beta nucleotide sequences per donor were sequenced, and roughly a sixth of those sequences were non-productive.

What the research found in general, with its limitations: Because counts were too low, around 17 rarely observed V segments, including chromosome 9 orphons, were left out of the earlier analysis of some 600 of the donors. Cytomegalovirus status was reported to be diagnosed by the classifier with high specificity and sensitivity in both the original and validation cohorts. Most CMV-associated TCR beta chains appeared to be HLA-restricted in a later analysis, and the HLA associations seemed to be driven largely by CMV exposure. The study listed 150 to 200 TCR beta chains as associated with cytomegalovirus. When HLA alleles, especially DR and DQ, strongly co-occurred, TCR associations were difficult to assign to individual alleles. Linkage disequilibrium might explain the correlated functional status among segregating V segments, but an unknown experimental factor could not be ruled out. Specific HLA alleles were associated with roughly 17,000 TCR beta sequences at a false discovery rate of 0.05 in a later analysis. A cluster of highly shared sequence variants was judged likely to be a technical artifact of the sequencing pipeline. According to the authors, the approach could potentially be generalized to other disease states and immunological phenotypes. Compared with equally common non-associated chains, HLA-associated TCR beta chains in a later analysis were more clonally expanded and had lower generation probabilities. CMV serostatus was the only immune exposure information available for the cohort. In a later analysis, several top co-occurrence clusters were reported to appear linked to parvovirus B19, influenza, CMV and Epstein-Barr virus. Roughly uniform sequencing depth across donors was assumed in presence/absence analyses, although this assumption may not hold. A further reported finding was that TCR beta sequences accurately predicted the HLA-A and HLA-B alleles for most subjects in the first cohort. In a later genetic analysis, a missense DCLRE1C variant was associated with V-gene and J-gene trimming of TCR beta chains, and the association was replicated in an independent cohort. Because HLA typing was unavailable for some donors at each locus, only the typed subset was used in association tests. The 87-base-pair reads could not distinguish some IMGT-functional V segments, including TRBV6-2 and TRBV6-3, so those segments were excluded. A few of the identified cytomegalovirus-associated TCR beta chains were confirmed in vitro to be specific for cytomegalovirus antigens. In a later analysis, TCR association rates were found to vary across HLA loci, with the most associated TCRs seen for DRB1 alleles and the fewest for HLA-C alleles. Only TCR beta chains were sequenced in this cohort, and the absence of alpha or paired-chain data limited detectable features. Most TCR sequences were observed very rarely across donors, whereas some public TCRs were present in many individuals. In an earlier analysis of approximately 590 of the donors, most TCR beta V segments were observed in productive rearrangements about 87% or about 30% of the time, broadly matching IMGT annotations. According to a later genetic analysis, donors in an Asian-associated ancestry cluster had fewer N-insertions in productive TCRs than the approximately 700-donor mean.

A note on this clone: Its antigen is still unknown. No clone much larger than this one lies a single base away; base qualities are absent.

Taken from cysteine to phenylalanine, the CDR3 has 13 residues. Here the CDR3 DNA is all that survives: 39 bases in frame from base 1. From V the trimming removes 5 bases and from J it removes 8 bases, while the gene matches leave 5 bases of the junction unaccounted for. Taken from the germline V gene, the CDR1 and CDR2 loops are SGHTA and FQGTGA. The library was obtained by the immunoSEQ multiplex PCR assay. For the multiplex PCR, a mixture combining 60 forward primers for TCR Vbeta segments and 13 reverse primers for TCR Jbeta segments was used. Amplification of the CDR3 region of rearranged TCR beta genes was performed with a multiplex PCR assay on genomic DNA. On the Illumina HiSeq System, the amplified TCR beta libraries were sequenced as 87-base-pair reads. The study's processing was this. Across the 700 or so repertoires, a later analysis counted some 80 million unique TCR beta chains, roughly 11 million of which were shared by at least two donors. Raw reads were error-corrected and collapsed into unique sequences with a nearest-neighbor algorithm that merged closely related sequences to remove PCR and sequencing errors. V, D and J gene segments were assigned by aligning CDR3 sequences to IMGT reference sequences. For a sequence to be retained, a match of at least six nucleotides to both a V gene segment and a J gene segment was required. A rearrangement was called productive if the CDR3 had no stop codons and remained in frame with V and J, and every other rearrangement was called non-productive. Following IMGT convention, CDR3 was defined as the stretch from the second conserved V-encoded cysteine up to the conserved J-encoded phenylalanine. The earlier analysis of about 610 of the donors excluded any sequence lacking an unambiguous match to a single V gene segment. An earlier analysis of over 450 of the donors classified V segments as functional when productive rearrangements were above 56.7% and as segregating when the standard deviation between donors was above 5%. A statistical classification framework was built to diagnose cytomegalovirus status from the catalog of TCR beta chain sequences. In a later analysis, V and J genes were assigned by comparing TCR nucleotide sequences against IMGT/GENE-DB human TR gene sequences. A later analysis assigned CDR3 sequences and most-parsimonious VDJ recombination scenarios with the TCRdist pipeline. In a later analysis, every TCR beta chain was defined by the combination of its CDR3 amino acid sequence and its V-gene family, and reads without a unique V-gene family were dropped. As a way to deal with suspected cross-contamination and a sequencing artifact, a later analysis dropped 450 to 600 nucleotide sequences that were highly shared and had low generation probability. For each public chain, a later analysis derived a clonal expansion index from normalized ranks of inferred template counts within each repertoire. In a later analysis, generation probabilities were computed using a VDJ recombination model fitted to out-of-frame rearrangements, and the results were checked against IGoR. A later analysis scored TCR-TCR, TCR-HLA and TCR-CMV co-occurrence with hypergeometric tests, applying a repertoire-size bias correction to TCR pairs. False discovery rates were estimated in a later analysis by permuting HLA or CMV assignments 20 times. A later analysis grouped co-occurring TCRs with DBSCAN, adding TCRdist sequence similarity when clustering within HLA-allele-positive subsets. Repertoires with fewer than 30,000 or more than 120,000 public chains, plus five repertoires with anomalous nucleotide sharing, were excluded from co-occurrence clustering. TCRdb took this table from immuneACCESS and kept in-frame rearrangements with V and J called. Such tables lack part of the clones; where checked against another copy, unresolved V genes explain under half of the gap, and the rest is unexplained. V, J and clone size were drawn from that table, and D and trimming were deduced from the DNA. This sample lists 160,000 or so clones; roughly 70% were detected once. The biggest ten clones account for 2.5% to 3% of the sample.

The cohort was made up of hundreds of healthy bone marrow donors. All cohort members were sampled while nominally healthy, although unrecorded immune exposures were likely present. The donor was CMV seronegative and belonged to the group of 352 seronegative cohort members. Each donor provided a peripheral blood sample, and peripheral blood mononuclear cells were used for TCR beta sequencing. The Qiagen DNeasy Blood Extraction Kit was used to extract genomic DNA from the blood cell samples. The sequence derives from a woman under 40 in good health and CMV-seronegative. The chain couples TRBV7-3 to TRBJ1-2, with TRBD1 identical over 10 junction bases. The specimen sequenced was PBMCs. The nucleotides read TGTGCCAGCAGCCTTGACAGGGGGCGAGGCTACACCTTC. Its protein is CASSLDRGRGYTF.